The T cell receptor beta chain described here comes from a study of T cell responses to AZD1222 COVID-19 vaccine. This clone was recorded once. Its antigen is still unknown. The CDR3 has 19 residues. Germline CDR1 reads SGDLS; CDR2 reads YYNGEE. V lost 3 bases to trimming and J lost 5 bases; unmatched junction nucleotides: 17. Overall study findings and caveats: Unmutated variant regions are reportedly targeted by nearly half of spike-specific TCRs. Only after the peak T cell response were repertoires sampled. Vaccine-associated CD4 TCRs spanned spike, dominant at 160-218 and 743-854.

Assay used: immunoSEQ multiplex PCR; TCRdb lists only in-frame clones, some missing. The top ten hold approximately 1.5% of the sample, which has over 120,000 clones, roughly 92% seen once. The specimen comprised peripheral blood, sampled on day 0 of AZD1222 vaccination. V and J are TRBV9 and TRBJ1-6, with 7 bases aligning to TRBD1. This sequence was found in an adult in good health. This chain's CDR3 is CASSAEGRGPRTDNSPLHF. The CDR3, as DNA: TGTGCCAGCAGCGCGGAGGGAAGGGGGCCTCGCACCGATAATTCACCCCTCCACTTT.